This T cell receptor (beta chain) derives from a study of T cell responses to AZD1222 COVID-19 vaccine (dated by TCRdb to the early 2020s). Looking at the study overall: AZD1222 recipients given second doses at about 4 weeks or at about 12 weeks were pooled, since spike-specific TCR depth and breadth were not found to differ between the two schedules. A total of 233 trial participants underwent TCR sequencing, of whom some 200 had received two doses of AZD1222 and approximately 26 had received two doses of the MenACWY control vaccine. Trial participants were enrolled by age into subgroups of 18-55, 56-69 and 70-plus years, and around 150, 28 and 57 TCR-sequenced participants, respectively, were included in these subgroups.

What the time point label conveys for this sample: baseline before first vaccination. Vaccinee samples came from UK trials COV001 and COV002, including a single-blind randomized controlled phase 2/3 trial of AZD1222 (ChAdOx1 nCoV-19) in healthy adults. For TCRbeta chain sequencing, PBMC samples were collected from trial participants at day 0 and at day 28 after the second dose. The CDR3 regions of human TCRbeta chains were analyzed by immunosequencing. In the source study's methods: Repertoire TCRs were matched against a reference library of SARS-CoV-2-specific TCRs generated with the MIRA antigen-specificity platform. Breadth was defined as the fraction of unique TCRs that were SARS-CoV-2-associated. Depth was defined as the fraction of total T cells that were SARS-CoV-2-associated. Using the MIRA data, each spike-specific TCR was assigned both to the spike region to which the TCR was reactive and to a CD4 or CD8 class. Log10-transformed breadth and depth values were compared by one-way ANOVA with Sidak's multiple comparisons tests. Sourced from immuneACCESS, this table was stored by TCRdb with only in-frame sequences that have V and J called. A share of the clones is absent; for the studies checked, an unresolved V gene accounts for under half, and the remainder has no known explanation. That table furnishes V, J and clone size, whereas the DNA furnished D and trimming. The sample table holds 95,000 to 150,000 clones, of which roughly 90% were seen once. The top ten constitute around 4% of the sample.

Turning to this clone: Its antigen is unknown. No much larger clone exists at a distance of one base, and base qualities are not known.

Results the study describes overall, beyond this receptor: After two AZD1222 doses, both the breadth and the depth of spike-specific TCRs were significantly higher than at day 0 and than in MenACWY recipients. Reportedly, close to half of the unique spike-specific TCRs recognized epitopes lying outside the regions that are mutated in the B.1.351 and B.1.1.7 variants. Because no day 14 peak-response samples were available, repertoires were characterized only after the peak T cell response. The 56-69-year group was small, and its depth increase did not reach significance, likely because of low power. The whole spike protein was spanned by vaccine-associated CD4 TCRs, and dominant responses were seen in regions 160-218 and 743-854. Conclusions about previously exposed vaccinees are limited, since just a handful of AZD1222 recipients were seropositive for SARS-CoV-2 at baseline. Participants were mostly white British and included more females than males, and it was suggested by the authors that clonal diversity may have been underestimated.

The source is an adult in good health. Specimen: peripheral blood, collected on day 0 of AZD1222 vaccination.

At the DNA level, the sequence is TGTGCCAGCCTTAGACAGGGGTACTACGAGCAGTACTTC. This translates into CASLRQGYYEQYF. The rearranged chain carries TRBV13 and TRBJ2-7; TRBD1 lines up with 8 middle nucleotides. CDR1 is given as PRHDT and CDR2 as FYEKMQ, both from the germline V gene (reference sequence). Reading from cysteine to phenylalanine, the CDR3 counts 13 amino acids. Solely the CDR3 DNA is kept, with 39 bases framed from the first base. The germline V and J ends show losses of 8 bases and 3 bases respectively, and no gene match explains 6 bases of the junction.